This entry concerns a single T cell receptor beta chain. Its antigen remains unknown. Germline V gene lookup returns CDR1 KGHSH and CDR2 LQKENI. V was clipped by 2 bases and J by 2 bases; unmatched bases: 4. This CDR3 has 17 residues. Before the diagnostic colonoscopy, ulcerative colitis patients were free of immunosuppressive medication. The entry originates in a study of pediatric ulcerative colitis. General observations from the study: Compared with controls, ulcerative colitis showed greater blood-rectum clone sharing. Total lymphocyte DNA, not sorted subsets, was the template.

Data came from immunoSEQ multiplex PCR; TCRdb stores just in-frame clones and leaves some out. The table records roughly 37,000 clones, roughly 85% of them present only once. This clonotype was obtained from a girl aged 5-17 years with moderate ulcerative colitis. The sequenced material came from blood. The V and J genes are TRBV18 and TRBJ2-7; 15 bases map to TRBD2. CDR3 nucleotides: TGTGCCAGCTCACCATCAGGACTAGCGGGAGGGCCCTACGAGCAGTACTTC. It codes for CASSPSGLAGGPYEQYF.